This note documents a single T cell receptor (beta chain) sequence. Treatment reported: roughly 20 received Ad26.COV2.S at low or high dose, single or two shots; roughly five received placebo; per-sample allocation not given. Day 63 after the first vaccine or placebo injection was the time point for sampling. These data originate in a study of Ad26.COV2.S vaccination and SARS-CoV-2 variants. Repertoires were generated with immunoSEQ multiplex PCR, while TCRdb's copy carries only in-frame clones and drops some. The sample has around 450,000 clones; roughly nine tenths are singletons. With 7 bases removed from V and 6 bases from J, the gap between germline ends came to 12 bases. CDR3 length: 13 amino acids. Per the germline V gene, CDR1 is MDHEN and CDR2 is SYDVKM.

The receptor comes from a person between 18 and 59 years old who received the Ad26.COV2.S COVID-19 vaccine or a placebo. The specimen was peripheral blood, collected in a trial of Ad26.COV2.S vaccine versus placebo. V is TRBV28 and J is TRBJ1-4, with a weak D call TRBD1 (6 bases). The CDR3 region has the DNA TGTGCCAGCAACAGGGTCGGGGATGAAAAACTGTTTTTT. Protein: CASNRVGDEKLFF.